Here is one T cell receptor beta chain with its context. Antigen unknown. Primers: 60 Vbeta forward and 13 Jbeta reverse. Generated by immunoSEQ multiplex PCR, the TCRdb table keeps only in-frame clones and is missing some. In the table there are some 150,000 clones, 70% to 80% of which are singletons. The entry originates in a study of cytomegalovirus exposure and HLA in healthy donors. Study-level results: The study labeled approximately 150 TCR beta chains cytomegalovirus-associated. Because they were indistinguishable, some V segments, including TRBV6-2 and TRBV6-3, were excluded.

CDR3 length equals 14 residues. With 5 bases removed from V and 0 bases from J, the gap between germline ends came to 8 bases. Germline V gene sequence: CDR1 LGHNA, CDR2 YNFKEQ. The rearrangement links TRBV4-2 to TRBJ2-1; D remains ambiguous. The sample taken for sequencing was PBMCs. The clonotype was recovered from a man aged 40-55 years in good health and CMV-seronegative. CDR3 protein: CASSSRSSYNEQFF. CDR3 DNA sequence: TGTGCCAGCAGCTCACGGAGCTCCTACAATGAGCAGTTCTTC.